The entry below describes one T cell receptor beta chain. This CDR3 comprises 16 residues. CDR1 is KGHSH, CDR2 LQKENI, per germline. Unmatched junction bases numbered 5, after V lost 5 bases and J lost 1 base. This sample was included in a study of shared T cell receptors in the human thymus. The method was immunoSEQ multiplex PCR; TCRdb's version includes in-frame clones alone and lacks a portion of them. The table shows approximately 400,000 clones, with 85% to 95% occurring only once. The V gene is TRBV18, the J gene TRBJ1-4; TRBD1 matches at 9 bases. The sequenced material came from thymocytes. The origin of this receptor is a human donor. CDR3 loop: CASSAGQGRTNEKLFF. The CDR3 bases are TGTGCCAGCTCAGCGGGACAGGGTAGAACTAATGAAAAACTGTTTTTT.